Listed below are T cell receptor beta chains from one sample, sequenced in a study of T cell responses to AZD1222 COVID-19 vaccine. Sequencing was performed with immunoSEQ multiplex PCR; in TCRdb, only in-frame clones are kept and a portion is missing. The table includes over 100,000 clones, roughly nine tenths detected once. The specimen comprised peripheral blood, sampled on day 0 of AZD1222 vaccination. All receptors derive from an adult in good health. Each CDR3 is given with its conserved first and last residue. D genes are given only for firm matches. Size values are once, few and many counts, or a class for expanded clones, and some rows have none.

j_gene,d_gene,v_gene,abundance,CDR3aa,CDR3nt
TRBJ1-6,NA,TRBV10-3,NA,CAIGASYNSPLHF,TGTGCCATTGGCGCCTCCTATAATTCACCCCTCCACTTT
TRBJ1-4,NA,TRBV27,NA,CASRLNWKGTNEKLFF,TGTGCCAGCAGACTCAACTGGAAGGGCACTAATGAAAAACTGTTTTTT
TRBJ1-3,NA,TRBV9,NA,CASSAVLGGSSGNTIYF,TGTGCCAGCAGCGCGGTCCTTGGGGGCAGCTCTGGAAACACCATATATTTT
TRBJ1-4,TRBD1,TRBV5-4,NA,CASSSRQGAEKLFF,TGTGCCAGCAGCTCGAGACAGGGAGCTGAAAAACTGTTTTTT
TRBJ2-2,NA,TRBV24-1,NA,CATSDSRTLSGELFF,TGTGCCACCAGTGATTCCCGTACATTGAGCGGGGAGCTGTTTTTT
TRBJ2-1,NA,TRBV5-5,NA,CASSPYKNNEQFF,TGTGCCAGCAGCCCGTATAAGAACAATGAGCAGTTCTTC
TRBJ1-1,NA,TRBV5-1,NA,CASSFEGEAFF,TGCGCCAGCAGCTTTGAGGGTGAAGCTTTCTTT
TRBJ2-3,TRBD2,TRBV11-2,NA,CASSLEAGFSDTQYF,TGTGCCAGCAGCTTAGAAGCGGGGTTCTCAGATACGCAGTATTTT
TRBJ2-6,NA,TRBV7-2,NA,CASSSQYSGANVLTF,TGTGCCAGCAGCTCCCAATACTCTGGGGCCAACGTCCTGACTTTC
TRBJ1-5,NA,TRBV19,NA,CASGGAEAFQPQHF,TGTGCCAGTGGGGGGGCCGAGGCGTTCCAGCCCCAGCATTTT
TRBJ1-6,TRBD1,TRBV5-1,NA,CASSALTGTDNSPLHF,TGCGCCAGCAGCGCGCTGACAGGGACCGATAATTCACCCCTCCACTTT
TRBJ1-5,TRBD1,TRBV30,NA,CAWSPGQGVPNQPQHF,TGTGCCTGGAGTCCCGGACAGGGGGTACCTAATCAGCCCCAGCATTTT
TRBJ1-5,NA,TRBV6-5,NA,CASSPQPLAGQPQHF,TGTGCCAGCAGTCCCCAGCCCCTAGCGGGTCAGCCCCAGCATTTT
TRBJ1-1,TRBD1,TRBV28,NA,CASIRTGVRGAFF,TGTGCCAGCATTCGGACAGGGGTAAGGGGAGCTTTCTTT
TRBJ1-5,NA,TRBV28,NA,CASSLNQAQHF,TGTGCCAGCAGTCTCAATCAGGCCCAGCATTTT
TRBJ1-4,TRBD1,TRBV5-6,NA,CASSMDRVAEKLFF,TGTGCCAGCAGCATGGACAGGGTAGCTGAAAAACTGTTTTTT
TRBJ1-6,NA,TRBV14,NA,CASSQGMDRSSYNSPLHF,TGTGCCAGCAGCCAAGGCATGGATCGGAGCTCCTATAATTCACCCCTCCACTTT
TRBJ2-2,NA,TRBV19,NA,CATRGRGLNTGELFF,TGTGCCACCAGGGGGAGGGGGTTGAACACCGGGGAGCTGTTTTTT
TRBJ2-2,NA,TRBV5-1,NA,CASSLASNTGELFF,TGCGCCAGCAGCTTGGCCAGTAACACCGGGGAGCTGTTTTTT
TRBJ2-3,NA,TRBV7-2,NA,CASSLDPGPDTQYF,TGTGCCAGCAGCTTAGATCCCGGCCCAGATACGCAGTATTTT
TRBJ2-2,TRBD2,TRBV18,NA,CASSPPGLAGGTGELFF,TGTGCCAGCTCACCACCCGGACTAGCGGGAGGGACCGGGGAGCTGTTTTTT
TRBJ2-5,NA,TRBV3-1/TRBV3-2,NA,CASRDFGPQETQYF,TGTGCCAGCAGGGACTTTGGGCCTCAAGAGACCCAGTACTTC
TRBJ1-1,NA,TRBV5-1,NA,CASSWAVNTEAFF,TGCGCCAGCAGCTGGGCGGTGAACACTGAAGCTTTCTTT
TRBJ2-7,NA,TRBV30,once,CAWSPGQPYEQYF,TGTGCCTGGAGTCCCGGACAGCCCTACGAGCAGTACTTC
TRBJ1-4,NA,TRBV28,NA,CASSLEGTNEKLFF,TGTGCCAGCAGTTTGGAGGGAACTAATGAAAAACTGTTTTTT
TRBJ2-7,TRBD2,TRBV7-8,NA,CASSFTSGYEQYF,TGTGCCAGCAGCTTTACTAGCGGGTACGAGCAGTACTTC
TRBJ1-6,NA,TRBV7-2,NA,CASSLEFPSPLHF,TGTGCCAGCAGCTTAGAGTTCCCATCACCCCTCCACTTT
TRBJ2-5,TRBD2,TRBV7-2,once,CASSPGGRRETQYF,TGTGCCAGCAGTCCGGGGGGGCGCAGGGAGACCCAGTACTTC